Shown below are 30 T cell receptor beta chains from a single sample sequenced in a study of T-cell memory formation after mild COVID-19. One entry per CDR3 protein, called by TCRdb with MiXCR from the 5' RACE reads. This sample has some 450,000 distinct CDR3 sequences, with under 20% found just once. The sequenced sample consisted of PBMCs or a T cell subset sorted from them (not recorded which). The receptor set was obtained from a man aged 18 to 30 who had mild COVID-19 (a few samples of this study predate the infection). Cell type and time point are not known.

The chain has TRBV20-1 and TRBJ2-5; 14 bases fit TRBD2. Germline CDR1 and CDR2: DFQATT and SNEGSKA (reference sequence). This CDR3 spans 14 amino acids. V dropped 8 bases and J dropped 2; count of bases not matched to a gene: 4. In DNA form, the CDR3 reads TGCAGTCCAAGGACTAGCGGGGGGCAAGAGACCCAGTACTTC. Translated: CSPRTSGGQETQYF.

The chain has TRBV24-1 and TRBJ2-2; D is ambiguous. CDR3 length equals 13 residues. The V gene's germline CDR1 is KGHDR and CDR2 SFDVKD. Trimming stripped 3 bases from V and 8 bases from J, with 9 bases between. CDR3 in DNA: TGTGCCACCAGTGATCCCTCCACGGGGGAGCTGTTTTTT. This translates into CATSDPSTGELFF.

This clonotype was picked up a small number of times. V and J are TRBV20-1 and TRBJ1-4, with D tentatively TRBD1 (5 bases). CDR3 length: 13 amino acids. Trimming left V 6 bases short and J 6 bases short, with 14 bases between. Germline V gene lookup returns CDR1 DFQATT and CDR2 SNEGSKA (reference sequence). CDR3 region: CSAADGGDEKLFF. DNA for the CDR3: TGCAGTGCAGCCGACGGAGGGGATGAAAAACTGTTTTTT.

The V call is TRBV6-5, the J call TRBJ2-7; the D call may be TRBD1 or TRBD2 (5 bases each). The CDR3 contains 14 residues. V lost 6 bases, J lost 2 bases, and 14 bases lay in between. Germline V CDR1 and CDR2: MNHEY, SVGAGI. The CDR3 nucleotides are TGTGCCAGCAGCTATACCGGGGCCACCTACGAGCAGTACTTC. Translation: CASSYTGATYEQYF.

J is TRBJ2-5 and V is TRBV4-2, with a possible D match to TRBD1 (7 bases). CDR1 is LGHNA, CDR2 YNFKEQ, per germline. V lost 0 bases to trimming and J lost 6 bases, with 17 bases between them. This CDR3 spans 16 amino acids. CDR3 sequence reads: CASSQDLAGGSKTQYF. Written as DNA, the CDR3 is TGTGCCAGCAGCCAAGATTTGGCAGGGGGGAGCAAGACCCAGTACTTC.

The chain employs TRBV5-4 and TRBJ1-1; no reliable D call. V lost 7 bases and J 1 base, leaving 11 bases between the germline ends. CDR3 size: 13 residues. The germline V gene has CDR1 SGHNT and CDR2 YYREEE (reference sequence). The CDR3 DNA is TGTGCCAGCCGTGGTTCAGGGAACACTGAAGCTTTCTTT. Translating it yields CASRGSGNTEAFF.

Only a few counts were recorded for this clonotype. V and J are TRBV7-2 and TRBJ2-5; D gene uncertain. CDR3 size: 14 residues. Trimming removed 5 bases at V and 4 bases at J, with 14 bases between. CDR1 and CDR2 from the germline V gene are SGHTA and FQGNSA. This CDR3 reads CASSLTRWGETQYF. As DNA, the CDR3 is TGTGCCAGCAGCCTTACACGGTGGGGAGAGACCCAGTACTTC.

J is TRBJ2-7 and V is TRBV27; possibly TRBD1 or TRBD2 for D (5 bases each). V lost 5 bases to trimming and J lost 3 bases, with 20 bases between them. The CDR3 contains 16 residues. The germline gives CDR1 MNHEY, CDR2 SMNVEV (reference sequence). CDR3 DNA sequence: TGTGCCAGCAGTGCGTGTTGGGGGTGTGGGATCTACGAGCAGTACGTC. This codes for CASSACWGCGIYEQYV.

V is TRBV7-2 and J is TRBJ1-6, with a weak D call TRBD1 (6 bases). V was cut by 6 bases and J by 10 bases, with 19 bases left in between. The CDR3 consists of 15 residues. Germline loops: CDR1 SGHTA, CDR2 FQGNSA. The CDR3 bases are TGTGCCAGCAGAGTAACAGGGAGAAGGGGCTCACCCCTCCACTTT. This encodes CASRVTGRRGSPLHF.

This clonotype was found a few times. The chain is built from TRBV15 and TRBJ2-7, with unresolved D. The CDR3 sequence is 13 residues long. Trimming removed 0 bases at V and 5 bases at J, with 8 bases between. Germline V lookup: CDR1 LNHNV, CDR2 YYDKDF (reference sequence). CDR3 nucleotide sequence: TGTGCCACCAGCAGAGATGTGGAAAACGAGCAGTACGTC. Translation gives CATSRDVENEQYV.

This clonotype was seen a handful of times. This rearrangement joins TRBV11-1 to TRBJ2-4; 7 bases line up with TRBD2. CDR1 is SGHAT and CDR2 is FQDESV in the germline V gene (reference sequence). Trimming took 2 bases from V and 5 from J; bases not matched to a gene: 12. The CDR3 totals 17 residues. CDR3 nucleotides: TGTGCCAGCAGCTTACGCATGGGGTCCCTAGCGGAAAACATTCAGTACTTC. This codes for CASSLRMGSLAENIQYF.

This sequence joins TRBV7-3 and TRBJ2-2; tentative D call: TRBD2 (6 bases). The CDR3 runs to 15 residues. CDR1 is SGHTA and CDR2 is FQGTGA in the germline V gene. Between the trimmed V and J ends, which lost 1 base and 5 bases, there was a span of 11 bases. This CDR3 is CASSLSGGSTGELFF. The CDR3 bases are TGTGCCAGCAGCTTAAGCGGAGGGAGTACCGGGGAGCTGTTTTTT.

In its sample, this clonotype was seen a few times. This chain links TRBV7-2 with TRBJ2-1; 7 nucleotides line up with TRBD2. V gave up 3 bases and J gave up 5 bases; unmatched junction bases: 10. Germline V CDR1 and CDR2: SGHTA, FQGNSA. The CDR3 spans 16 residues. The CDR3 nucleotides are TGTGCCAGCAGCTTTAAGGTAGTGGGGACTAACAATGAGCAGTTCTTC. Its translation: CASSFKVVGTNNEQFF.

Only a few counts were recorded for this clonotype. The chain is built from TRBV20-1 and TRBJ2-1, with 8 bases fitting TRBD2. CDR3 length equals 14 residues. Per the germline V gene, CDR1 is DFQATT and CDR2 is SNEGSKA (reference sequence). J lost 4 bases, V lost 2 bases, and 4 bases had no gene match. The CDR3 protein is CSARRGGPYNEQFF. The CDR3 nucleotides are TGCAGTGCTAGACGGGGGGGCCCGTACAATGAGCAGTTCTTC.

This clonotype has more than one count but fewer than ten. The rearrangement joins TRBV27 to TRBJ2-1, with 9 bases that match TRBD1. V trimming: 1 base; J trimming: 6 bases; junction bases outside the gene matches: 4. Germline CDR1 and CDR2: MNHEY and SMNVEV (reference sequence). This CDR3 contains 15 residues. CDR3 DNA sequence: TGTGCCAGCAGTTTATTCGGGACAGGGTTCAATGAGCAGTTCTTC. Its protein is CASSLFGTGFNEQFF.

This clonotype was found a few times. The chain couples TRBV12-3 or TRBV12-4 to TRBJ2-1, with 16 positions matching TRBD2. Trimming at V came to 5 bases and at J to 2 bases, leaving 9 bases not matched to a gene. This CDR3 region has 19 residues. The CDR3 region has the DNA TGTGCCAGCAGTACTGGGACTAGCGGGGGGGTGACCCCCTACAATGAGCAGTTCTTC. Protein sequence: CASSTGTSGGVTPYNEQFF.

The chain uses TRBV11-2 and TRBJ2-7; D is possibly TRBD2 (5 bases). The length of the CDR3 is 13 residues. Looked up from germline, CDR1 is SGHAT and CDR2 is FQNNGV. V dropped 5 bases and J dropped 6 bases, with 14 bases sitting between them. The CDR3 region is CASSPVAGGEQYV. The DNA of the CDR3 is TGTGCCAGCAGCCCCGTGGCGGGTGGCGAGCAGTACGTC.

The rearrangement uses TRBV2 and TRBJ2-7; D not certain. CDR1 SNHLY and CDR2 FYNNEI come from the germline V gene. Between the trimmed V and J ends, which lost 4 bases and 4 bases, there was a span of 11 bases. This CDR3 is 13 amino acids long. The CDR3 is CASSGRQRYEQYF. In DNA form, the CDR3 reads TGTGCCAGCAGTGGGAGACAAAGATACGAGCAGTACTTC.

This clonotype was observed a few times. This chain links TRBV7-8 with TRBJ2-1, with 11 bases that match TRBD2. V dropped 5 bases and J dropped 10; count of bases not matched to a gene: 16. The CDR3 spans 17 residues. Germline CDR1 reads SGHVS; CDR2 reads FQNEAQ. For the CDR3, the DNA is TGTGCCAGCAGCCACAAAACGACTAGCGGGGTCCCCTGGGAGCAGTTCTTC. Amino acid sequence: CASSHKTTSGVPWEQFF.

This clonotype is categorized as medium-sized (0.01 to 0.1%). This rearrangement joins TRBV11-2 to TRBJ1-2; D gene uncertain. The V and J ends lost 0 bases and 0 bases respectively, with 17 bases between them. This CDR3 contains 18 residues. The germline V gene encodes CDR1 SGHAT and CDR2 FQNNGV. CDR3 region: CASSLDPFLGRPNYGYTF. The DNA of the CDR3 is TGTGCCAGCAGCTTAGATCCCTTCTTAGGACGGCCTAACTATGGCTACACCTTC.

The chain carries TRBV12-5 and TRBJ2-1; D gene unclear. With 5 bases removed from V and 2 bases from J, the gap between germline ends came to 13 bases. Germline V CDR1 and CDR2: LGHNT, FRNRAP. The CDR3 has 15 residues. This CDR3 is CASGDYRVTYNEQFF. The DNA for the CDR3 is TGTGCTAGTGGTGATTACAGAGTCACCTACAATGAGCAGTTCTTC.

This clonotype was seen more than once but under ten times. The chain has TRBV5-1 and TRBJ1-4, with 7 nucleotides matching TRBD1. Looked up from germline, CDR1 is SGHRS and CDR2 is YFSETQ. The CDR3 has 15 amino acids. J lost 4 bases, V lost 0 bases, and 3 bases had no gene match. The CDR3 loop is CASSLGDRDNEKLFF. CDR3 in DNA: TGCGCCAGCAGCTTGGGGGACAGAGATAATGAAAAACTGTTTTTT. Full variable domain (outside the CDR3, taken from reference TRBV5-1 and TRBJ1-4): KAGVTQTPRYLIKTRGQQVTLSCSPISGHRSVSWYQQTPGQGLQFLFEYFSETQRNKGNFPGRFSGRQFSNSRSEMNVSTLELGDSALYLCASSLGDRDNEKLFFGSGTQLSVL.

The chain recombines TRBV7-3 with TRBJ2-2; 7 bases map to TRBD2. The CDR3 loop spans 17 amino acids. After removal of 0 bases from V and 0 bases from J, the junction contained 4 bases not matched to a gene. Germline CDR1 reads SGHTA; CDR2 reads FQGTGA. The CDR3: CASSLTSRGANTGELFF. In DNA form, the CDR3 reads TGTGCCAGCAGCTTAACATCACGGGGGGCGAACACCGGGGAGCTGTTTTTT.

The genes are TRBV20-1 and TRBJ2-5; D remains unclear. Per the germline V gene, CDR1 is DFQATT and CDR2 is SNEGSKA (reference sequence). The CDR3 spans 12 residues. V was pared by 2 bases and J by 5 bases, with 9 bases between. In DNA form, the CDR3 reads TGCAGTGCTAGACCCGATGGGGAGACCCAGTACTTC. Its protein is CSARPDGETQYF.

This clonotype came up a few times. The gene calls are TRBV7-2 and TRBJ2-3; perhaps D is TRBD1 or TRBD2 (5 bases each). The CDR3 consists of 16 residues. V gave up 1 base and J gave up 0 bases, with 11 bases separating them. Germline V CDR1 and CDR2: SGHTA, FQGNSA. DNA for the CDR3: TGTGCCAGCAGCTTAGTAGGGACCCTAAGCACAGATACGCAGTATTTT. This encodes CASSLVGTLSTDTQYF.

V is TRBV5-5 and J is TRBJ1-5; D possibly corresponds to TRBD1 (6 bases). In germline, CDR1 is SGHKS, CDR2 YYEKEE (reference sequence). There are 17 residues in the CDR3. V was pared by 4 bases and J by 4 bases, with 21 bases between. Here the CDR3 reads CASSRGLRTDRNQPQHF. The CDR3 DNA reads TGTGCCAGCAGCCGGGGGCTCCGGACGGATCGGAATCAGCCCCAGCATTTT.

V and J are TRBV19 and TRBJ2-2, with TRBD1 matching 9 bases. Per the germline V gene, CDR1 is LNHDA and CDR2 is SQIVND (reference sequence). This CDR3 is built from 14 residues. Germline trimming cut 7 bases from V and 5 bases from J; bases unmatched to any gene: 5. CDR3: CASTGTGRTGELFF. The CDR3 bases are TGTGCCAGTACGGGGACAGGGAGGACCGGGGAGCTGTTTTTT.

This clonotype appeared a few times. The J gene is TRBJ2-1, the V gene TRBV20-1; possibly TRBD1 for D (5 bases). Germline CDR1 reads DFQATT; CDR2 reads SNEGSKA (reference sequence). V lost 1 base and J lost 8, with 9 bases in between. This CDR3 is 12 amino acids long. The CDR3 here is CSARGRAHEQFF. The CDR3 bases are TGCAGTGCTAGAGGCAGGGCCCATGAGCAGTTCTTC.

The CDR3 loop reads CASSLTNSPDTQYF. DNA for the CDR3: TGCGCCAGCAGCCTTACTAACTCCCCAGATACGCAGTATTTT. The chain joins TRBV5-1 to TRBJ2-3, with unresolved D. The CDR3 has 14 amino acids. Germline-derived CDR1 and CDR2 are SGHRS and YFSETQ. The germline V and J ends were trimmed by 4 bases and 4 bases, with 13 bases remaining between them.

Remarks on this clonotype: This may be a read error: a much more frequent sequence differs by one nucleotide. The J gene is TRBJ1-5, the V gene TRBV12-3 or TRBV12-4; weak D call: TRBD1 (6 bases). V dropped 6 bases and J dropped 6 bases, with 9 bases sitting between them. The CDR3 is made up of 12 amino acids. The CDR3 is CASRQGTQPQHF. DNA for the CDR3: TGTGCCAGCAGACAGGGCACTCAGCCCCAGCATTTT.